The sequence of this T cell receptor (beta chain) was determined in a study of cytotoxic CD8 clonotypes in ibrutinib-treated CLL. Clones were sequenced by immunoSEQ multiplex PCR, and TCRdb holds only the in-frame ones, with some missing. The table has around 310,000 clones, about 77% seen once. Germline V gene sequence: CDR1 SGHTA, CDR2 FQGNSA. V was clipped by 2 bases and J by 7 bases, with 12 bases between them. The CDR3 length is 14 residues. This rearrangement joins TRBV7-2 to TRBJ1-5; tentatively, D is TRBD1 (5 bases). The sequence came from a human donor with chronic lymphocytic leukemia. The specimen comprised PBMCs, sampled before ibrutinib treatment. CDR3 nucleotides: TGTGCCAGCAGCTTAAATCGGGGGAGGCAGCCCCAGCATTTT. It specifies CASSLNRGRQPQHF. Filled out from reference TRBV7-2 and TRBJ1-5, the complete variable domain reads GAGVSQSPSNKVTEKGKDVELRCDPISGHTALYWYRQSLGQGLEFLIYFQGNSAPDKSGLPSDRFSAERTGGSVSTLTIQRTQQEDSAVYLCASSLNRGRQPQHFGDGTRLSIL.